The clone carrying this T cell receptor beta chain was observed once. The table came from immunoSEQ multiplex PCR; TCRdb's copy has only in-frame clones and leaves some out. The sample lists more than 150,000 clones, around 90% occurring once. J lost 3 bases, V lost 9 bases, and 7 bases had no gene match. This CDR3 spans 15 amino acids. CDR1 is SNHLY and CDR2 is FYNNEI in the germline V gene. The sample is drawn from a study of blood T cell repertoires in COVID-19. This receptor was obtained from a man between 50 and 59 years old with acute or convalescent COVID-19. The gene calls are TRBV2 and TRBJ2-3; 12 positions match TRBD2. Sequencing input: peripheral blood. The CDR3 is CARSLAGGITDTQYF. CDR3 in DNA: TGTGCCAGGAGTCTAGCGGGAGGGATAACAGATACGCAGTATTTT. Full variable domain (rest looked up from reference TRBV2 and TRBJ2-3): EPEVTQTPSHQVTQMGQEVILRCVPISNHLYFYWYRQILGQKVEFLVSFYNNEISEKSEIFDDQFSVERPDGSNFTLKIRSTKLEDSAMYFCARSLAGGITDTQYFGPGTRLTVL.